The 14 T cell receptor beta chains in this list originate from one sample, sequenced in a study of shared clonotypes between healthy human individuals. This table comes from immunoSEQ multiplex PCR, and its TCRdb copy is limited to in-frame clones, with some not included. In the table there are roughly 220,000 clones, 50% to 80% of which are singletons. Sequenced input: memory CD4+ T cells sorted from blood. Subset meaning: CD45RA-negative fraction. Source of these receptors: a man in his thirties or forties in good health.

This sequence joins TRBV6-1 and TRBJ1-2, with D uncertain. This CDR3 has 15 amino acids. Trimming cost V 3 bases and J 0 bases, with 11 bases left between them. Germline loops: CDR1 MNHNS, CDR2 SASEGT. DNA of the CDR3: TGTGCCAGCAGTGACAGGTGGGAAGCTAACTATGGCTACACCTTC. Protein sequence: CASSDRWEANYGYTF.

This clone was seen just once. This chain joins TRBV7-6 and TRBJ1-2; 10 bases fit TRBD1. With V trimmed by 5 bases and J by 7 bases, 7 bases remained unmatched. CDR1 and CDR2 (germline): SGHVS, FNYEAQ. The CDR3 length is 14 residues. The CDR3 nucleotides are TGTGCCAGCAGCCAGGGACAGGGGCTCGGTGGCTACACCTTC. It translates to CASSQGQGLGGYTF.

The chain recombines TRBV18 with TRBJ2-5; 14 bases line up with TRBD2. From germline, CDR1 is KGHSH and CDR2 LQKENI. The CDR3 spans 16 residues. The V segment lost 3 bases and the J segment 5 bases; nucleotides outside the gene matches: 5. The CDR3 DNA reads TGTGCCAGCTCACCGACTAGCGGGAGGGCCGGTGAGACCCAGTACTTC. It encodes CASSPTSGRAGETQYF.

This chain links TRBV25-1 with TRBJ1-1; TRBD1 might be the D (5 bases). The CDR3 loop spans 17 amino acids. Trimming removed 0 bases at V and 1 base at J, with 15 bases between. Germline loops: CDR1 MGHDK, CDR2 SYGVNS. The CDR3 nucleotides are TGTGCCAGCAGTGAATACGGGACCACCCCACCGAACACTGAAGCTTTCTTT. It codes for CASSEYGTTPPNTEAFF.

This clone was seen only once. The chain carries TRBV2 and TRBJ1-3, with unresolved D. Germline loops: CDR1 SNHLY, CDR2 FYNNEI. This CDR3 has 14 residues. Trimming cost V 5 bases and J 3 bases, with 11 bases left between them. The DNA of the CDR3 is TGTGCCAGCAGTTCTAGGACGGTTGGAAACACCATATATTTT. As protein: CASSSRTVGNTIYF.

The chain recombines TRBV10-3 with TRBJ2-5; 7 bases line up with TRBD1. Germline trimming cut 6 bases from V and 0 bases from J; bases unmatched to any gene: 1. Germline assignment: CDR1 ENHRY and CDR2 SYGVKD. The CDR3 has 13 residues. CDR3 DNA sequence: TGTGCCATCAGGACAGGGAACCAAGAGACCCAGTACTTC. It is translated as CAIRTGNQETQYF.

The rearrangement joins TRBV19 to TRBJ2-3; TRBD1 is a possible D gene (6 bases). With 1 base removed from V and 0 bases from J, the gap between germline ends came to 11 bases. The CDR3 runs 16 residues. CDR1 is LNHDA and CDR2 is SQIVND in the germline V gene (reference sequence). CDR3 amino acids: CASSIAGARSTDTQYF. The DNA of the CDR3 is TGTGCCAGTAGTATAGCAGGGGCGCGGAGCACAGATACGCAGTATTTT.

The rearrangement uses TRBV7-9 and TRBJ2-2, with D perhaps being TRBD1 or TRBD2 (5 bases each). The CDR3 spans 19 residues. V was trimmed by 3 bases and J by 1 base, leaving 21 bases between them. Per the germline V gene, CDR1 is SEHNR and CDR2 is FQNEAQ (reference sequence). The CDR3 is CASSLAGWDPRRNTGELFF. The CDR3 coding sequence is TGTGCCAGCAGCTTGGCGGGTTGGGACCCCAGGCGGAACACCGGGGAGCTGTTTTTT. Complete variable domain (other parts from reference TRBV7-9 and TRBJ2-2): DTGVSQNPRHKITKRGQNVTFRCDPISEHNRLYWYRQTLGQGPEFLTYFQNEAQLEKSRLLSDRFSAERPKGSFSTLEIQRTEQGDSAMYLCASSLAGWDPRRNTGELFFGEGSRLTVL.

In DNA form, the CDR3 reads TGCGCCAGCAGCTCCAGGGCGGGTGATCAGCCCCAGCATTTT. This gives the protein CASSSRAGDQPQHF. V is TRBV5-1 and J is TRBJ1-5; D is perhaps TRBD1 (5 bases). The CDR3 runs to 14 residues. CDR1 is SGHRS and CDR2 is YFSETQ in the germline V gene. V was trimmed by 3 bases and J by 5 bases, leaving 12 bases between them.

Ten or more counts support this clone. The chain employs TRBV5-1 and TRBJ1-2; 9 bases are shared with TRBD1. Germline loops: CDR1 SGHRS, CDR2 YFSETQ. J lost 7 bases, V lost 0 bases, and 7 bases had no gene match. This CDR3 is built from 15 residues. Here the CDR3 DNA reads TGCGCCAGCAGCTTGGCGGGACAGGGCTCGAGTGGCTACACCTTC. Its translation is CASSLAGQGSSGYTF.

The chain has TRBV5-4 and TRBJ2-5, with 7 bases identical to TRBD1. V lost 4 bases, J lost 1 base, and 10 bases stayed unmatched. Germline CDR1 is SGHNT and CDR2 is YYREEE (reference sequence). This CDR3 contains 16 residues. CDR3 sequence (DNA): TGTGCCAGCAGCGACGGACAGGTGAAAAGCCAAGAGACCCAGTACTTC. It encodes CASSDGQVKSQETQYF.

Here the CDR3 reads CASSLAGVHYEQYF. In DNA form, the CDR3 reads TGTGCCAGCAGCTTAGCGGGGGTGCACTACGAGCAGTACTTC. This chain joins TRBV5-6 and TRBJ2-7, with 8 bases identical to TRBD2. The germline V gene has CDR1 SGHDT and CDR2 YYEEEE. With 2 bases clipped from V and 3 bases from J, the junction kept 4 bases outside the gene matches. CDR3 length: 14 amino acids.

The V and J genes are TRBV10-3 and TRBJ2-2; perhaps TRBD2 as D (5 bases). Deletions cut 7 bases from V and 6 bases from J, with 15 bases between. CDR1 and CDR2 from the germline V gene are ENHRY and SYGVKD. This CDR3 is built from 14 residues. CDR3 coding DNA: TGTGCCATCACAGCGGCCGCAGGCGCCGGGGAGCTGTTTTTT. This encodes CAITAAAGAGELFF.

The rearrangement uses TRBV7-2 and TRBJ1-1, with 7 bases matching TRBD1. This CDR3 comprises 15 residues. The germline V gene encodes CDR1 SGHTA and CDR2 FQGNSA. The trim removed 5 bases at V and 5 bases at J, leaving 11 bases unmatched. DNA of the CDR3: TGTGCCAGCAGCCAGTACAGGGGTCTGAGGACTGAAGCTTTCTTT. Protein product: CASSQYRGLRTEAFF.